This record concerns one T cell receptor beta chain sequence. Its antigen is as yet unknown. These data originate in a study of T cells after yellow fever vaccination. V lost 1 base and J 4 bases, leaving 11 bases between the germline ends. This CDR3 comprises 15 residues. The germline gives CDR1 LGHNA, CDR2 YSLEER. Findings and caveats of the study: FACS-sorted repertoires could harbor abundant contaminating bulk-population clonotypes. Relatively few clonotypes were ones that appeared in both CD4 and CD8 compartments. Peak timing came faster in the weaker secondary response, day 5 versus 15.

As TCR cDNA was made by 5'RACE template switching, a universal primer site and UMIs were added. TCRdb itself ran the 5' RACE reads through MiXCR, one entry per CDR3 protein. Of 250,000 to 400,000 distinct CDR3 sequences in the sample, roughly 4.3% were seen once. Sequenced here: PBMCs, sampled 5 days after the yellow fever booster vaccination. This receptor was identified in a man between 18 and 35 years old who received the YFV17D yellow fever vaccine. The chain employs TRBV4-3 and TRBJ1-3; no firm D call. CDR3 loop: CASSQGLAPGNTIYF. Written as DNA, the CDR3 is TGCGCCAGCAGCCAAGGGCTTGCCCCCGGAAACACCATATATTTT.